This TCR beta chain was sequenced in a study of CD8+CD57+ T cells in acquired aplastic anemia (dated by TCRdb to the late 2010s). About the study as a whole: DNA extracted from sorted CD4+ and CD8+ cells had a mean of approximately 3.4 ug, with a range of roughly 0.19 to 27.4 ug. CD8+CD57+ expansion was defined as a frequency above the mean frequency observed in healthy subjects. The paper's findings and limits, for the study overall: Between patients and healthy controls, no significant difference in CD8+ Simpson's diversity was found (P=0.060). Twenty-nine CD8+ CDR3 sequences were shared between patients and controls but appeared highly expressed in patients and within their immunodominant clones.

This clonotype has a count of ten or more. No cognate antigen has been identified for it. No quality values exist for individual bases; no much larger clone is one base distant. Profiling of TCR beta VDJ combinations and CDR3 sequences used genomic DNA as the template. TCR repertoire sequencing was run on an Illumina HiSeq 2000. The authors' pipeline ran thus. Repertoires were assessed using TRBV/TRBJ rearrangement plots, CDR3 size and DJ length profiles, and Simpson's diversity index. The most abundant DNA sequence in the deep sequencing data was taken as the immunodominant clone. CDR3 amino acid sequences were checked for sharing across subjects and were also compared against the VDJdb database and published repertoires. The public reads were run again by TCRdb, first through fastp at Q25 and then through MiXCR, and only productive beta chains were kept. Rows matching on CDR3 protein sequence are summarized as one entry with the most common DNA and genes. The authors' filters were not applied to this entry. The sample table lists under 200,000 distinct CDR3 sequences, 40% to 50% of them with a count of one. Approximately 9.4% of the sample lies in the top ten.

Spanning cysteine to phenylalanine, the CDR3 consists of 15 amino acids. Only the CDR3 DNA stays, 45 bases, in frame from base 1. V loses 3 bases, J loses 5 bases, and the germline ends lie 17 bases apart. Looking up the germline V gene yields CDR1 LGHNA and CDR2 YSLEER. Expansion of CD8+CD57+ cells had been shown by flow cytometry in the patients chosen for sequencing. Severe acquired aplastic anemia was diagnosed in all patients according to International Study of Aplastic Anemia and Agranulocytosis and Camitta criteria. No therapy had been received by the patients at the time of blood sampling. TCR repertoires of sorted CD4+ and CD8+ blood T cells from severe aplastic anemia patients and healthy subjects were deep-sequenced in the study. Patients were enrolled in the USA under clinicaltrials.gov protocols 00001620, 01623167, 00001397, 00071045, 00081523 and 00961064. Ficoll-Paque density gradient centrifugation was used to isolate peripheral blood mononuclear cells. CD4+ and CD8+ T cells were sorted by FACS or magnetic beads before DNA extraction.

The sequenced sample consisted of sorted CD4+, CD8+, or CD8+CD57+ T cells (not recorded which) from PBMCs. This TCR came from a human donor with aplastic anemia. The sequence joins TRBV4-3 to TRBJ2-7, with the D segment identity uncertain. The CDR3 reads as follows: CASSQRNDGTNEQYF. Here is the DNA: TGCGCCAGCAGCCAGCGCAACGACGGAACAAACGAGCAGTACTTC.